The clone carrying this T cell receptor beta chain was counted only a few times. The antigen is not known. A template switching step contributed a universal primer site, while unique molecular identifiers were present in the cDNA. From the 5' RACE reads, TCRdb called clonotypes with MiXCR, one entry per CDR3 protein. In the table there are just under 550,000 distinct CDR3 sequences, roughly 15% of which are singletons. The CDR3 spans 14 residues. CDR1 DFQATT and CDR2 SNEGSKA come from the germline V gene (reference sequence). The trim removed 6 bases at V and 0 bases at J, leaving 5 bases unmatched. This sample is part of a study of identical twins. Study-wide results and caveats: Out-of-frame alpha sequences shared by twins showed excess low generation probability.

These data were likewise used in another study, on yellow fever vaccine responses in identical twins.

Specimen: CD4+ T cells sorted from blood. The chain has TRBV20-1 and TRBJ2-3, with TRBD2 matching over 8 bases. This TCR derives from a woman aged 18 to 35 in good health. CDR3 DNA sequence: TGCAGTGCGCATACTAGCGGTAGCACAGATACGCAGTATTTT. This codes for CSAHTSGSTDTQYF.